This TCR beta chain was sequenced during a study of cytomegalovirus exposure and HLA in healthy donors. The PCR was carried out with 60 Vbeta primers and 13 Jbeta primers. Assay: immunoSEQ multiplex PCR; the TCRdb copy retains only in-frame clones and omits some. The profile covers roughly 190,000 clones, with approximately 78% appearing a single time and about 0.8% taken by the ten largest. Study conclusions and caveats: In vitro assays verified that a few CMV-associated chains recognized CMV antigens specifically. Reported performance of the classifier showed diagnosis of cytomegalovirus status with high specificity and sensitivity. The study designated around 150 TCR beta chains cytomegalovirus-associated.

Trimming stripped 3 bases from V and 5 bases from J, with 11 bases between. CDR3 size: 14 residues. Germline CDR1 reads LNHDA; CDR2 reads SQIVND (reference sequence). Points on this clone: What it binds is not known.

The donors were healthy bone marrow donors. The sequence was collected from a woman younger than 30 in good health and CMV-seronegative. The sequenced material came from PBMCs. The rearrangement uses TRBV19 and TRBJ2-1; D remains ambiguous. The CDR3 DNA reads as TGTGCCAGTAGTATCACCGGAGCCGACAATGAGCAGTTCTTC. Its translation is CASSITGADNEQFF.